This TCR beta chain was recovered during a study of T cell responses to AZD1222 COVID-19 vaccine. In regard to this clone: Its antigen is not known.

TCRdb's copy holds only in-frame clones and misses some; the assay was immunoSEQ multiplex PCR. This table holds about 270,000 clones, almost 95% found once. Study-wide findings and caveats: Distributed over spike, vaccine-associated CD4 TCRs predominated at 160-218 and 743-854. Only 5 or 6 individuals given AZD1222 were seropositive at baseline. Repertoire samples came only from after the peak T cell response. The donor group comprised mostly white British people and more females; the analysis possibly underestimated clonal diversity.

The sequencing here drew on peripheral blood, taken 28 days after the second AZD1222 dose. The sequence derives from an adult who received the AZD1222 COVID-19 vaccine.

This CDR3 is CASRREIGNEQFF. The CDR3 region has the DNA TGCGCCAGCAGGCGGGAGATCGGCAATGAGCAGTTCTTC. The gene calls are TRBV5-1 and TRBJ2-1; TRBD2 matches 7 bases. V gave up 5 bases and J gave up 6 bases; unmatched junction bases: 5. This CDR3 spans 13 amino acids. CDR1 SGHRS and CDR2 YFSETQ come from the germline V gene. The full variable domain, its missing parts supplied by reference TRBV5-1 and TRBJ2-1, is KAGVTQTPRYLIKTRGQQVTLSCSPISGHRSVSWYQQTPGQGLQFLFEYFSETQRNKGNFPGRFSGRQFSNSRSEMNVSTLELGDSALYLCASRREIGNEQFFGPGTRLTVL.